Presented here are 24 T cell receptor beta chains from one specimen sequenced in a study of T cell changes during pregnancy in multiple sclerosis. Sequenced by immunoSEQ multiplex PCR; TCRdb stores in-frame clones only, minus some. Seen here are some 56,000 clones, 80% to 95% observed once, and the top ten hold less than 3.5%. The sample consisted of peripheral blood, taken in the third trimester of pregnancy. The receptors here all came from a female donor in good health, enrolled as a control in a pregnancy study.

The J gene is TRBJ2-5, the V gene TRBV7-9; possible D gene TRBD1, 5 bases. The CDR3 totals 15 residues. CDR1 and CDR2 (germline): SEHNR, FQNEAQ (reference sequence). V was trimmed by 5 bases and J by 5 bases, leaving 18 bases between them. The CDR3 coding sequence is TGTGCCAGCAGCCGACCCAGGGTACTGGAGGAGACCCAGTACTTC. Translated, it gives CASSRPRVLEETQYF.

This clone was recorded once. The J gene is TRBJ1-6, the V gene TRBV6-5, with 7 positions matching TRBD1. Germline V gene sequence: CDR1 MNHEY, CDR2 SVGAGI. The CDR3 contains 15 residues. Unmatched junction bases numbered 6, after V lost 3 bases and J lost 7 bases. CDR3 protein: CASSYSTGRNSPLHF. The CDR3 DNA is TGTGCCAGCAGTTATTCGACAGGGAGGAATTCACCCCTCCACTTT.

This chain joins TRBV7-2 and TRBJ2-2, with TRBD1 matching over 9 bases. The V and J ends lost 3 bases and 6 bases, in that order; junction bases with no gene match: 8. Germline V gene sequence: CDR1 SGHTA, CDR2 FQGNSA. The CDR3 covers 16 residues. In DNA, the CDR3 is TGTGCCAGCAGCTTGCCGGGACAGGGACGGTCCGGGGAGCTGTTTTTT. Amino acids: CASSLPGQGRSGELFF.

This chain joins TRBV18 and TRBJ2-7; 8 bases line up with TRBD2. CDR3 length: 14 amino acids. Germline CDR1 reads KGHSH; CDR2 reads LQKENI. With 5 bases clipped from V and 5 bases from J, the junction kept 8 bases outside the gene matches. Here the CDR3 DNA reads TGTGCCAGCTCAACGGGACTAGTCATAGACGAGCAGTACTTC. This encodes CASSTGLVIDEQYF.

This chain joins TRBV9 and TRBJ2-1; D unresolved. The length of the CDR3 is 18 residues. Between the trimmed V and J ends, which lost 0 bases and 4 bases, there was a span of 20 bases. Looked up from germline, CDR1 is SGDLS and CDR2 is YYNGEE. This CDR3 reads CASSVVESGRGWYNEQFF. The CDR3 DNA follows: TGTGCCAGCAGCGTAGTGGAGTCTGGAAGAGGATGGTACAATGAGCAGTTCTTC.

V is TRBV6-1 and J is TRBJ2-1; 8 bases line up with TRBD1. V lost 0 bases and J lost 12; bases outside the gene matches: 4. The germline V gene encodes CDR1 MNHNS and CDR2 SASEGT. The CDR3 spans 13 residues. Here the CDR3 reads CASSEATGTGQFF. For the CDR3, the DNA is TGTGCCAGCAGTGAAGCGACGGGGACAGGGCAGTTCTTC.

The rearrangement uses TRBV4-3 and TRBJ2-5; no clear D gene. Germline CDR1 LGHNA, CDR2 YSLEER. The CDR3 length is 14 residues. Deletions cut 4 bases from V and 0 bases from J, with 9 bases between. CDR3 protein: CASSPRLYQETQYF. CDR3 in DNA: TGCGCCAGCAGCCCCCGTTTGTACCAAGAGACCCAGTACTTC.

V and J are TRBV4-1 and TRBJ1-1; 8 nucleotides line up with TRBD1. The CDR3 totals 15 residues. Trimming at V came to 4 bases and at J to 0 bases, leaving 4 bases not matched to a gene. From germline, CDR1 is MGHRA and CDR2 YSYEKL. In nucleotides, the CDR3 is TGCGCCAGCAGCCGCCTGACAGGGGTGAACACTGAAGCTTTCTTT. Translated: CASSRLTGVNTEAFF.

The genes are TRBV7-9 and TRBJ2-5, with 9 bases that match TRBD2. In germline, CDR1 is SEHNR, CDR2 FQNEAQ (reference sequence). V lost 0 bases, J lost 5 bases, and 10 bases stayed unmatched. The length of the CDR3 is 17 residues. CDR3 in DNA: TGTGCCAGCAGCTTAGCCGGGACTAGCTTTGTTCGGGAGACCCAGTACTTC. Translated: CASSLAGTSFVRETQYF.

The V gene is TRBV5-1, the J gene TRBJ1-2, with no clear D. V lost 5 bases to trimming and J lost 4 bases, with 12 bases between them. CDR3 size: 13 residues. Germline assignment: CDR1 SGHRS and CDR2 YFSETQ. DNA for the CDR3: TGCGCCAGCAGTGTAAGCGACTCCTATGGCTACACCTTC. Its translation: CASSVSDSYGYTF.

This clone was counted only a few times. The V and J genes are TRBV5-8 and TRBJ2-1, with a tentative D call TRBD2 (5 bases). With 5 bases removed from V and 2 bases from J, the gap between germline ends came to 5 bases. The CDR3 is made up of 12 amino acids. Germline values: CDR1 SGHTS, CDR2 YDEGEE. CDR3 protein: CASRTTYNEQFF. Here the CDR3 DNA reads TGTGCCAGCAGGACTACCTACAATGAGCAGTTCTTC.

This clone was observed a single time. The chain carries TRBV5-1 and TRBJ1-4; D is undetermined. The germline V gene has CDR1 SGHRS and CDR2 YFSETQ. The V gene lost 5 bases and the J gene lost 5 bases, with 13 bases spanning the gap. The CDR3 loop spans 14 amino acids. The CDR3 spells CASSPSGSNEKLFF. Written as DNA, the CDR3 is TGCGCCAGCAGTCCATCGGGGTCCAATGAAAAACTGTTTTTT.

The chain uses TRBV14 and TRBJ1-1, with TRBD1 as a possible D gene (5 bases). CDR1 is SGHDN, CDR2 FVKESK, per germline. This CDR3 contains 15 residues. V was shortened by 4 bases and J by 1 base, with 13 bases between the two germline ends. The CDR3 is CASSRVDQGNTEAFF. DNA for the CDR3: TGTGCCAGCAGCCGGGTCGATCAGGGGAACACTGAAGCTTTCTTT.

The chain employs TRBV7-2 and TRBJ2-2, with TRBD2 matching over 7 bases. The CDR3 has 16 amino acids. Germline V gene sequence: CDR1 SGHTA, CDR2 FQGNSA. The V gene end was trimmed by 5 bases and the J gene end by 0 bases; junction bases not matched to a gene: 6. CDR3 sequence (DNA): TGTGCCAGCAGCCCTAGCGGAGGAGCGAACACCGGGGAGCTGTTTTTT. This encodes CASSPSGGANTGELFF.

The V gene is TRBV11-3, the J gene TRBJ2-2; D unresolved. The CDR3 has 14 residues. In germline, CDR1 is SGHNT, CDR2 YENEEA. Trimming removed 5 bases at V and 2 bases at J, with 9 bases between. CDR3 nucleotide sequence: TGTGCCAGCAGCACCGGTCCTAACACCGGGGAGCTGTTTTTT. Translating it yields CASSTGPNTGELFF.

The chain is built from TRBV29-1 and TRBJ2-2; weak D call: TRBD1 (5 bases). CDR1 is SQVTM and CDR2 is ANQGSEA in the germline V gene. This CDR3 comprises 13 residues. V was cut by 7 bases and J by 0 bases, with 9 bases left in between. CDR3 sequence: CSADRANTGELFF. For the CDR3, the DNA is TGCAGCGCCGACAGAGCGAACACCGGGGAGCTGTTTTTT.

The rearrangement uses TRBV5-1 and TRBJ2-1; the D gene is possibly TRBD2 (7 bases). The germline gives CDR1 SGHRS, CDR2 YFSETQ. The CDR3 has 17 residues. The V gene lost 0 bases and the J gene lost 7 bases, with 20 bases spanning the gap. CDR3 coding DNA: TGCGCCAGCAGCTTGGCCGAGGGGGGGAGGGCCGGGAATGAGCAGTTCTTC. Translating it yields CASSLAEGGRAGNEQFF.

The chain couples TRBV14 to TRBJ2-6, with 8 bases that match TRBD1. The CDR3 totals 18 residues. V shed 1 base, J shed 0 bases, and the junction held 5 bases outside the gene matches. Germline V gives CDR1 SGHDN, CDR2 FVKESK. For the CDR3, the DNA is TGTGCCAGCAGCCAAGGAGCAGGGGGCATCTCTGGGGCCAACGTCCTGACTTTC. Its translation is CASSQGAGGISGANVLTF.

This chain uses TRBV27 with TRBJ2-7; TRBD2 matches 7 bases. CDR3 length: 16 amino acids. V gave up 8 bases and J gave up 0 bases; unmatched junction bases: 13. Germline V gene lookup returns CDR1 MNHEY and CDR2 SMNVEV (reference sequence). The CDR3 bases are TGTGCCAGCTCAAAGGCGAAGACTAGCAGCTCCTACGAGCAGTACTTC. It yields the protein CASSKAKTSSSYEQYF.

CDR3 DNA: TGTGCCAGCAGTTCCACGACTAGCGGGACATTTGGTGAGCAGTACTTC. This encodes CASSSTTSGTFGEQYF. The chain links TRBV28 to TRBJ2-7; 11 bases fit TRBD2. CDR3 length: 16 amino acids. In germline, CDR1 is MDHEN, CDR2 SYDVKM. V lost 4 bases to trimming and J lost 7 bases; unmatched junction nucleotides: 12.

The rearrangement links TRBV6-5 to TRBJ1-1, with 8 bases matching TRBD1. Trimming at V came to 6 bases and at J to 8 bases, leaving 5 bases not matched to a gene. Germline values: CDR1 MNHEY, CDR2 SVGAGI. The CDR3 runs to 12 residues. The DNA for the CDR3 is TGTGCCAGCAGACTAAACAGGGGGGAAGCTTTCTTT. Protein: CASRLNRGEAFF.

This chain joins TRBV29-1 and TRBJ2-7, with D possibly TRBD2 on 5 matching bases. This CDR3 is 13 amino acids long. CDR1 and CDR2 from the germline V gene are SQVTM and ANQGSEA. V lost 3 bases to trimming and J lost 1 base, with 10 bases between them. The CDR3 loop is CSVDVGDSYEQYF. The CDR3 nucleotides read TGCAGCGTTGACGTCGGGGATTCCTACGAGCAGTACTTC.

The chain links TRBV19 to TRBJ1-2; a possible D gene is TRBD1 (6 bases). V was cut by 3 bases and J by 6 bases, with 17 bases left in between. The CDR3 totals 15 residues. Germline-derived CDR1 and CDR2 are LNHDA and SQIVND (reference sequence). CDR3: CASSISAGEYNGYTF. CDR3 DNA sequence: TGTGCCAGTAGTATTTCGGCAGGGGAGTACAATGGCTACACCTTC.

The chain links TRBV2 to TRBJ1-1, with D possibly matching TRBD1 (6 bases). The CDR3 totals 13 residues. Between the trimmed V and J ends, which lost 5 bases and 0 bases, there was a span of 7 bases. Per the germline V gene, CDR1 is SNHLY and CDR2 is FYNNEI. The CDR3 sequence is CASSTGMNTEAFF. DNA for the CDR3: TGTGCCAGCAGTACAGGGATGAACACTGAAGCTTTCTTT.